This T cell receptor beta chain was sequenced during a study of T cells in Graves' hyperthyroidism and ophthalmopathy (dated by TCRdb to the late 2010s). Notes on the research overall: Peripheral blood samples were taken at initial diagnosis, before any treatment was given. In about six Graves' hyperthyroidism patients, the study also compared T-cell repertoires from thyroid tissue with T-cell repertoires from blood. Prospective prediction of ophthalmopathy was tested in an independent validation cohort of about 19 hyperthyroidism patients and around 16 patients who later progressed to ophthalmopathy. The paper describes TCR Vbeta CDR3 sequencing of 130 to 150 peripheral blood samples, made up of approximately 40 ophthalmopathy patients, over 70 hyperthyroidism patients and about 17 progressor patients. After blood sampling, hyperthyroidism patients were treated with methimazole at a starting dose of 30 mg daily, and ophthalmopathy patients were treated with high-dose intravenous methylprednisolone. A discovery cohort of roughly 100 patients, 43 with Graves' ophthalmopathy and under 60 with stable Graves' hyperthyroidism, was used to find distinguishing TCR V-J signatures. For training and testing, the 100 or so patients in the discovery cohort were randomly divided in a 7:3 ratio.

Concerning this clonotype itself: The clone's antigen remains unknown. The record has no base qualities; no much larger clone is one base away.

Overall results and qualifications from the work: No statistical method was used to fix the sample size in advance, and group allocation was not hidden from the investigators. Ophthalmopathy was separated from stable hyperthyroidism by a 13 V-J signature model, with approximately 90% sensitivity and roughly 84% specificity obtained in cross-validation and 80%/75% obtained in testing. Most expanded thyroid clonotypes (frequency above 0.001) were also detected in blood, a finding suggesting that blood repertoires may reflect thyroid immune responses. In validation, the model predicted progression to ophthalmopathy with approximately 71% sensitivity and 72.22% specificity, a median of around six months before onset.

V and J are truncated by 8 bases and 1 base respectively, leaving an intervening sequence of 10 bases. From the cysteine up to the phenylalanine, the CDR3 has a length of 13 residues. Kept here is only the CDR3 DNA, which spans 39 bases and is read in frame from base 1. According to the germline V gene, CDR1 reads MDHEN and CDR2 reads SYDVKM. TCR beta CDR3 regions were amplified from RNA transcripts. A first-round RT-PCR of the TCR CDR3 used the HTBI primer set with the Qiagen OneStep RT-PCR kit. A second multiplex PCR round built the libraries, followed by size selection and purification. The libraries were sequenced on an Illumina HiSeq2000 using paired-end 100 bp reads. Concerning the study's data processing: SOAPnuke was used to process the raw data, with reads discarded if the reads contained adapters or uncalled bases, had a mean Phred below 15, or lacked an exact constant-primer or identifier match. High-quality paired reads were merged with COPE v1.2.5, and unique nucleotide sequences were defined as clonotypes. MiTCR v1.1 was used to align clonotypes to the IMGT TRBV, TRBD and TRBJ reference segments. The analysis was restricted to V-J combinations with a frequency above 0.0001, which together covered 99% to 99.2% of the repertoires. A TCS score was defined as the ratio of F50 (clonal expansion) to E x V (chaos), with BLOSUM62-based TCRdist applied between CDR3 peptides within each V-J. Welch's t-statistics and random forest reduced some 510 V-J features to some 14, which were used in a naive Bayes classifier (R e1071). The public sequencing data were trimmed at Q25 with fastp and processed into clonotypes with MiXCR by TCRdb, which kept only in-frame beta chains. Each CDR3 protein gets just one entry, which takes the most common genes and DNA from the rows behind it. The V and J calls come from TCRdb's annotation, not from the publication. This sample is represented by about 560,000 distinct CDR3 sequences; 16% of them were singletons. Clones ranked in the top ten supply 15% to 20% of the sample.

Graves' hyperthyroidism was defined as stable when no progression to ophthalmopathy occurred over 18 months of follow-up. The hyperthyroidism patients were between 18 and 65 years old and newly diagnosed, with a disease duration of less than 2 months. Any patient with an uncontrolled infection, another autoimmune disease, pregnancy or lactation was excluded. Diagnoses were established on the basis of clinical symptoms, serum thyroxine and TRAb, thyroid ultrasound, and orbital computed tomography. Ficoll-Paque density gradient centrifugation was used to isolate PBMCs from about 9 ml of fresh peripheral blood. Total RNA was extracted using Trizol reagent, and RNA quality was assessed on an Agilent 2100 Bioanalyzer.

This clonotype was sampled from a woman aged 18-30 years with Graves' hyperthyroidism. Specimen: blood. The rearrangement joined TRBV28 to TRBJ2-3; the D segment may tentatively be TRBD1 or TRBD2, each giving 6 matched bases. The DNA sequence is given as TGTGCCAGCGAGGAGGGGGGCACAGATACGCAGTATTTT. Its translation is CASEEGGTDTQYF.